This note documents a single T cell receptor beta chain sequence. Its antigen remains unidentified. No much larger clone is present one base from it, and per-base qualities are unavailable. TCRbeta CDR3 regions were amplified from genomic DNA by means of the immunoSEQ Assay, a bias-controlled multiplex PCR. Concerning the study's data processing: Within the assay, amplification of reference gene primers was used to estimate how many nucleated cells each sample contained. To quantify the absolute abundance of each unique TCRbeta CDR3 rearrangement, sequence reads were collapsed and filtered. Productive Simpson clonality was computed per sample as the square root of Simpson's diversity index over productive rearrangements. TCRdb carries this immuneACCESS record with in-frame sequences only. Its versions omit some clonotypes, under half of them owing to an unresolved V gene in the studies checked, with the rest unexplained. That table furnishes V, J and clone size, whereas the DNA furnished D and trimming. The sample profile shows fewer than 300,000 clones; around 90% of them were found once. Around 2.6% of the sample is held by the ten biggest clonotypes.

The junction shows trimming of 8 bases on V and 5 bases on J, and the gene matches do not reach 3 bases of it. The CDR3 goes from the cysteine to the phenylalanine over 13 residues. The entry retains the CDR3 DNA only, 39 bases that are in frame from base 1. The data derive from a study of blood T cell repertoires in COVID-19 (dated by TCRdb to the early 2020s). Broadly, across the study: Samples covering the acute and convalescent phases of COVID-19 were provided by collaborators in the United States, Italy and Spain. The repertoires were made available in a free public database intended to serve as a resource for research on the immune response to SARS-CoV-2. The dataset comprised deeply sampled blood TCRbeta repertoires from subjects exposed to, actively infected with, or recovered from COVID-19. Sample metadata almost always included a de-identified subject ID, COVID-19 status, age in years and sex. Samples came from the ongoing ImmuneRACE study (first 160 participants) plus 1,254 subjects from 6 global collaborators. Where HLA class I and class II types were available, the types were taken from metadata supplied by the sample provider, not from assay-based typing. The material from the prospective study consisted of cDNA or gDNA derived from T cells, B-cell-depleted T cells, or PBMCs.

The research as a whole found: Clinical and demographic metadata were provided uncurated, with the amount varying by source and participant.

One collaborating source in Seattle enrolled patients during active infection and followed them longitudinally through the course of disease. Whole blood was collected in K2EDTA tubes by collaborating institutions according to the institutions' own protocols. For TCRbeta analysis, collaborators shipped samples as frozen whole blood, isolated PBMCs, or DNA extracted from either of those sample types. The sample comprised peripheral blood. This clonotype was sampled from a person aged 18 to 35 with COVID-19, enrolled during active disease. The chain is assembled from TRBV12-3 or TRBV12-4 and TRBJ1-6; 7 bases in the middle match TRBD1. The nucleotide sequence reads TGTGCCAGCCAGGGACAGCATAATTCACCCCTCCACTTT. The translation is CASQGQHNSPLHF.